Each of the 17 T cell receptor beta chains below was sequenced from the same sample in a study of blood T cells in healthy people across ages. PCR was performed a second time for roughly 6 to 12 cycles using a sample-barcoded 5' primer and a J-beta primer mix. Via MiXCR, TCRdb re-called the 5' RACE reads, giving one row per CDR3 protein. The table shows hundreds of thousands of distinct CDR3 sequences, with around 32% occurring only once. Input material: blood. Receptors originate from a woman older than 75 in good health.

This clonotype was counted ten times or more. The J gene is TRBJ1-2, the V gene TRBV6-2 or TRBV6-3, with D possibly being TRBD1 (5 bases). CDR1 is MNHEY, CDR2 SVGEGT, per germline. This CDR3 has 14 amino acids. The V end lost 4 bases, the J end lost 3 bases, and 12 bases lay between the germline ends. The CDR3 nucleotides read TGTGCCAGCAGTTCCCTGGCGGGACACTATGGCTACACCTTC. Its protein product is CASSSLAGHYGYTF.

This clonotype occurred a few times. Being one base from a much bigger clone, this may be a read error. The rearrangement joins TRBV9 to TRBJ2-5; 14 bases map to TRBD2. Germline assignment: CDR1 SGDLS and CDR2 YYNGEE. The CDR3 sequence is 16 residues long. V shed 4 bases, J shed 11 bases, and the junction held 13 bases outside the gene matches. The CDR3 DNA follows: TGTGCCAGCAGCCCCAGACTAGCGGGGGGGGTCGATGAGCAGTACTTC. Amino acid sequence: CASSPRLAGGVDEQYF.

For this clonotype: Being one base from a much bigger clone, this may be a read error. CDR3 DNA: TGCAGTGCAGACAGGGTCGGCAATGAGCAGTACTTC. This gives the protein CSADRVGNEQYF. The chain employs TRBV20-1 and TRBJ2-5; 7 positions match TRBD1. The CDR3 has 12 amino acids. The V and J ends lost 6 bases and 11 bases, in that order; junction bases with no gene match: 12. Germline-derived CDR1 and CDR2 are DFQATT and SNEGSKA (reference sequence).

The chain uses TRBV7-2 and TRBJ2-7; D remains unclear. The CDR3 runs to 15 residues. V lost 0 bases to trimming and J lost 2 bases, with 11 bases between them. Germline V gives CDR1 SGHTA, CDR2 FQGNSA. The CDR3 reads CASSLALENTYEQYF. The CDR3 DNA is TGTGCCAGCAGCTTAGCGCTAGAGAACACCTACGAGCAGTACTTC.

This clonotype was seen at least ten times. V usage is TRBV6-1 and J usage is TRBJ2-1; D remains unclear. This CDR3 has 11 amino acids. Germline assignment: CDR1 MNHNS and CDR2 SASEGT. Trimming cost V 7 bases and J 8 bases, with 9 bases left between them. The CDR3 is CASNRYDEQFF. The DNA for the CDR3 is TGTGCCAGCAATCGTTACGATGAGCAGTTCTTC.

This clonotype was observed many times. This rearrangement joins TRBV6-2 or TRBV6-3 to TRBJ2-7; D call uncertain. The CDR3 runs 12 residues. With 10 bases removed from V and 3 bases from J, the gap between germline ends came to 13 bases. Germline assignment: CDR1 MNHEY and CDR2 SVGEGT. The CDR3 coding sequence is TGTGCCACCCTCACGACGATCTACGAGCAGTACTTC. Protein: CATLTTIYEQYF.

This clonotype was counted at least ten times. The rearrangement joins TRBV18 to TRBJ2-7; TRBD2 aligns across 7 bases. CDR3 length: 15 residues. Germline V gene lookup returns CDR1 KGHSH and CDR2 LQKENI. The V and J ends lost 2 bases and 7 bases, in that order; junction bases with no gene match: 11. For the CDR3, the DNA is TGTGCCAGCTCACCAGCAACGGGGGTCGGGGGGGAGCAGTACTTC. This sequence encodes CASSPATGVGGEQYF.

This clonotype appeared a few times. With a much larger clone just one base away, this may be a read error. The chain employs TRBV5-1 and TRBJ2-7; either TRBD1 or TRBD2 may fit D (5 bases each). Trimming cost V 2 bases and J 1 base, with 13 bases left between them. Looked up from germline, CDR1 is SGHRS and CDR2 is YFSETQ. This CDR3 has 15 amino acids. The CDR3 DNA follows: TGCGCCAGCAGCTTTTGGGGGACCGGTTCCTACGAGCAGTACTTC. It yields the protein CASSFWGTGSYEQYF.

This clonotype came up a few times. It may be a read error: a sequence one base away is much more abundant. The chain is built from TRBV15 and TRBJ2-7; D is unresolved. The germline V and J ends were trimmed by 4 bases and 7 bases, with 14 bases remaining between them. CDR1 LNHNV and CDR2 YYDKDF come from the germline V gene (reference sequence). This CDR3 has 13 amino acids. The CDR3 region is CATSIYIHNEQYF. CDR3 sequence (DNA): TGTGCCACCAGCATATACATCCACAATGAGCAGTACTTC.

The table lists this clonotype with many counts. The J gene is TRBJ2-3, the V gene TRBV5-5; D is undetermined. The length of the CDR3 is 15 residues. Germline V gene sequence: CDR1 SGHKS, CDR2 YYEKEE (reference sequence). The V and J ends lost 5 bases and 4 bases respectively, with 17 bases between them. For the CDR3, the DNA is TGTGCCAGCAGGAAAGGAGCGCTTATTGCAGATACGCAGTATTTT. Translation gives CASRKGALIADTQYF.

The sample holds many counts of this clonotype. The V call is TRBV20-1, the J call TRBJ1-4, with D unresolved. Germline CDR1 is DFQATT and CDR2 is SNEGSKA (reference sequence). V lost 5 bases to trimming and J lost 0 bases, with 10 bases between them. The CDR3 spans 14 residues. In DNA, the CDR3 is TGCAGTGCTGTAGACCGTGCAACTAATGAAAAACTGTTTTTT. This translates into CSAVDRATNEKLFF.

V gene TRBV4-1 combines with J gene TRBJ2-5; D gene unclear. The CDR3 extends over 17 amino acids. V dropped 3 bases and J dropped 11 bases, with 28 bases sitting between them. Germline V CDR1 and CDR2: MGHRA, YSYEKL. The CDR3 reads CASSHTTITRAYNEQYF. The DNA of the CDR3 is TGCGCCAGCAGCCATACAACAATAACTCGGGCATACAATGAGCAGTACTTC.

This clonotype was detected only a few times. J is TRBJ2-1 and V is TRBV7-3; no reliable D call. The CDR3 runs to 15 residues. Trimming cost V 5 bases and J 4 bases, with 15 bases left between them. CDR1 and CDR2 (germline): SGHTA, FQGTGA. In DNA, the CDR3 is TGTGCCAGCAGCCACGCCGCCGTGGCTTACAATGAGCAGTTCTTC. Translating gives CASSHAAVAYNEQFF. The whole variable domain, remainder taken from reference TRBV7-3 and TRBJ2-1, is GAGVSQTPSNKVTEKGKYVELRCDPISGHTALYWYRQSLGQGPEFLIYFQGTGAADDSGLPNDRFFAVRPEGSVSTLKIQRTERGDSAVYLCASSHAAVAYNEQFFGPGTRLTVL.

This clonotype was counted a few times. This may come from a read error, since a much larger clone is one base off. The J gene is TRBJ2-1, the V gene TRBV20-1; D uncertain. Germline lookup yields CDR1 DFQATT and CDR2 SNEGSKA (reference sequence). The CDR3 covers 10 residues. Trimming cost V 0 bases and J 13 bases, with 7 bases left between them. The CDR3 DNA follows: TGCAGTGCTAGAGACAAGACCCAGTTCTTC. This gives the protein CSARDKTQFF.

As DNA, the CDR3 is TGTGCCAGCAGCCAGGCCGGGACTAGTACCTACAATGAGCAGTTCTTC. This sequence encodes CASSQAGTSTYNEQFF. The rearrangement links TRBV14 to TRBJ2-1, with TRBD2 matching 8 bases. Germline V gene sequence: CDR1 SGHDN, CDR2 FVKESK. CDR3 length: 16 residues. The ends lost 3 bases at V and 2 bases at J; junction bases unmatched: 6.

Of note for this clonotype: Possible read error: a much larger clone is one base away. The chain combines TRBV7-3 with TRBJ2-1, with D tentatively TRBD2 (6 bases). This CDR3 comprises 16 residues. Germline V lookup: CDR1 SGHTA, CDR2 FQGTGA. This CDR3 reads CTSSPVGRSSYNEQFF. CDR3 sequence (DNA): TGTACCAGCAGCCCTGTCGGGAGAAGCTCCTACAATGAGCAGTTCTTC.

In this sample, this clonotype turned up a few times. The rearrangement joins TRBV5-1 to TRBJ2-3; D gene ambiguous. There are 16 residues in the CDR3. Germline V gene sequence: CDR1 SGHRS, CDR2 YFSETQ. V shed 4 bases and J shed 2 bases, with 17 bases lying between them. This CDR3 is CASSAESVFVTDTQYF. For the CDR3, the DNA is TGCGCCAGCAGCGCGGAGTCAGTCTTTGTCACAGATACGCAGTATTTT.